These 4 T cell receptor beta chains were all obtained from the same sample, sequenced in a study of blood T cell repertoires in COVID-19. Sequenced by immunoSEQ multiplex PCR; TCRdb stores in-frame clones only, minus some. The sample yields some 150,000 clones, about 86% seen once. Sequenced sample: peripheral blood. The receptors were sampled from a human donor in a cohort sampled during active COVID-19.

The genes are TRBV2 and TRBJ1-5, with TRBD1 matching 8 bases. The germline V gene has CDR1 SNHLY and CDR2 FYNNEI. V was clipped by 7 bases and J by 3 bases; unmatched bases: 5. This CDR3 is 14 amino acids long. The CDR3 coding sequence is TGTGCCAGCAACTTGGACAGGGTCAATCAGCCCCAGCATTTT. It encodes CASNLDRVNQPQHF.

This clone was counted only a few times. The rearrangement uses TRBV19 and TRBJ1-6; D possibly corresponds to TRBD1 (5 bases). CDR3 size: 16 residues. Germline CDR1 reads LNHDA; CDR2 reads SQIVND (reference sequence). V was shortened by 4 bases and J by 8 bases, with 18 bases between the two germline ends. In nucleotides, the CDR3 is TGTGCCAGTAGTACGTTCGGGCGGGGGACGGATTCACCCCTCCACTTT. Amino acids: CASSTFGRGTDSPLHF.

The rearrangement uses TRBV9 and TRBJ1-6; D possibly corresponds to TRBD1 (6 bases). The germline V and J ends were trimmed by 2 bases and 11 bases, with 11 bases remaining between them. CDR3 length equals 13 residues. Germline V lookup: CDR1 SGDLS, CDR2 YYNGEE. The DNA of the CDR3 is TGTGCCAGCAGCGTGACGGGGGGCCCACCCCTCCACTTT. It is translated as CASSVTGGPPLHF.

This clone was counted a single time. The CDR3 loop is CASSFRDRENSPLHF. CDR3 nucleotide sequence: TGTGCCAGCAGCTTCCGGGACAGGGAGAATTCACCCCTCCACTTT. The genes are TRBV5-4 and TRBJ1-6; 9 bases match TRBD1. V lost 2 bases to trimming and J lost 7 bases; unmatched junction nucleotides: 4. This CDR3 contains 15 residues. The germline V gene has CDR1 SGHNT and CDR2 YYREEE (reference sequence). Together with reference TRBV5-4 and TRBJ1-6, the CDR3 gives the full variable domain: ETGVTQSPTHLIKTRGQQVTLRCSSQSGHNTVSWYQQALGQGPQFIFQYYREEENGRGNFPPRFSGLQFPNYSSELNVNALELDDSALYLCASSFRDRENSPLHFGNGTRLTVT.